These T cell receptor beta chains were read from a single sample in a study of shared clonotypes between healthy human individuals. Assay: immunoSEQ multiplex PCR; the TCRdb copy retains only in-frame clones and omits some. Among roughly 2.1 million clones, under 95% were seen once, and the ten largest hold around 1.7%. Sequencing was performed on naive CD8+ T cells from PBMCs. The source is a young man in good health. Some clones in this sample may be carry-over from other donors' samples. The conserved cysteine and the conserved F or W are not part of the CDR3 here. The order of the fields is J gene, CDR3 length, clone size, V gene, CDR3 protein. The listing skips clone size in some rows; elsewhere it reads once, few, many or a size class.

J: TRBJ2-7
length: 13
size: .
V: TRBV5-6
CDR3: ASGLQGARNYEQY

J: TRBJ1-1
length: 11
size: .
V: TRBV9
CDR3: ASSVQVGTEAF

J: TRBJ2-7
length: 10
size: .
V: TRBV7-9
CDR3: ASSLVGYEQY

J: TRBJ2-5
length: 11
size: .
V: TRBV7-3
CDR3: ASSLTHEETQY

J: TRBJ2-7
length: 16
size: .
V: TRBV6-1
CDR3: ASSEALFGKRSQSYQY

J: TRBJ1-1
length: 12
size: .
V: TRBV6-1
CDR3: ASSEEVLNTEAF

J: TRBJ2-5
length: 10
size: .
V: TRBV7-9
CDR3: ASSPRGRTQY

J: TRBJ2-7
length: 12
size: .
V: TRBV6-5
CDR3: ASSPGLAAYEQY

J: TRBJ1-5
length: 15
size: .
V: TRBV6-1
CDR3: ASSEARTRWGNQPQH

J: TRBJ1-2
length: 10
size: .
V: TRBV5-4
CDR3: ASSQHVEGYT

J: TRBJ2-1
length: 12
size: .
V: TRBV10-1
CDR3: ASSRAGPAQEQF

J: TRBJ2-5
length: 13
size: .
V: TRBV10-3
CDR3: AISDPLVLVETQY

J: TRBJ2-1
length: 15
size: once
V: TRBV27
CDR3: ASSYIPGTSVGYEQF

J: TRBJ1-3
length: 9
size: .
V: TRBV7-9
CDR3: ASTTGNTIY

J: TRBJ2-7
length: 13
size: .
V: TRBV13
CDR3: ASSFKREVPHEQY

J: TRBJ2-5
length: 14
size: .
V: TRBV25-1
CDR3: ASSESPTFQGETQY

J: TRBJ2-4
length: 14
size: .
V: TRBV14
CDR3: ASSRSFQREQNIQY

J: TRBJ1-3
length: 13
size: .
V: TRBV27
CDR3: ASSLRGSVGNTIY

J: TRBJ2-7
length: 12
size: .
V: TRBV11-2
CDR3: ASSGRTGHYEQY

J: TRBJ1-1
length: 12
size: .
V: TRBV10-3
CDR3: AISGEEMDTEAF

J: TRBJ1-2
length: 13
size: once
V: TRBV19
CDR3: ASTAGTGVVYGYT

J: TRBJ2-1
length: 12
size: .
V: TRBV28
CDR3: ASSLRDWNNEQF

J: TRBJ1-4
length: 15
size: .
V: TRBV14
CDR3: ASSPRRGEGPPEKLF

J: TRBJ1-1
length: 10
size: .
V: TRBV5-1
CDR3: ASQDSQGEAF

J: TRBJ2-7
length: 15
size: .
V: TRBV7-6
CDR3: ASSLQTDRAGSYEQY

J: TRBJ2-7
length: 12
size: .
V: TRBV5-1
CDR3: ASSSFPTGYEQY

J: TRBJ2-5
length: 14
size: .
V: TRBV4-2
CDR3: ASSPRTGRLQETQY

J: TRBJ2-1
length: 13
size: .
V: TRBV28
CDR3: ASSSGDSDYNEQF

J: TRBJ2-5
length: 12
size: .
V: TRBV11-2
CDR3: ASSSQGLPETQY

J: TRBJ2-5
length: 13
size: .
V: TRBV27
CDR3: ASSLGGALWETQY

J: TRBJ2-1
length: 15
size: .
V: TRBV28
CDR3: ASSLIAGRSSYNEQF

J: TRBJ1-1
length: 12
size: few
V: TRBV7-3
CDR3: ASSLRRVNTEAF

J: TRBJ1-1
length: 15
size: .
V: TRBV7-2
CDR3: ASSPPLSGSKNTEAF

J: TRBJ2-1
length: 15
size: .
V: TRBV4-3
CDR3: ASSQEYLAGVTLEQF

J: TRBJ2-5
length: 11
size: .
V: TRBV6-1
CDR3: ASSEGQRETQY

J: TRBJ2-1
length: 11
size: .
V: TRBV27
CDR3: ASSWGSYNEQF

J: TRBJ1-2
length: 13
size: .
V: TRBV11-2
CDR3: ASSPGQTRLRGYT

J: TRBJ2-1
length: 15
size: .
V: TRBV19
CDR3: ASSRDGTGTIYNEQF

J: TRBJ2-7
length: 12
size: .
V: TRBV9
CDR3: ASSPGTYNGEQY

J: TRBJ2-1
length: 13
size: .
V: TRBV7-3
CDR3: ASSLYLASKNEQF

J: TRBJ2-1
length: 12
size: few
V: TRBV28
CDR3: ASRTWTGDNEQF

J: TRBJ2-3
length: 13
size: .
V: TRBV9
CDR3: ASSVEIGYTDTQY

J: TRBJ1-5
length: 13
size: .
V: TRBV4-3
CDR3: ASSQLWGSNQPQH

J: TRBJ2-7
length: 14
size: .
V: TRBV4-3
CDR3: ASSQDLGLAGDEQY

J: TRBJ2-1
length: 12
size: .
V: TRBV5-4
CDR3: ASSSGDSYNEQF

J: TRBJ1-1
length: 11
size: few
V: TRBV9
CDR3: ASSVGKNTEAF

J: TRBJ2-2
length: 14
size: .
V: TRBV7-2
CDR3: ASTTPGVPNTGELF

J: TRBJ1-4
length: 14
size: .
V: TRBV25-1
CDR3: ASSISPGTYNEKLF

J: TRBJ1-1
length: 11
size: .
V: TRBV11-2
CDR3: ASSLLGNTEAF

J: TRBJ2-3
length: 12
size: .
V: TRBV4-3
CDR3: ASAASEIADTQY

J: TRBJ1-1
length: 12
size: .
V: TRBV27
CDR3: ASSFRTGGAEAF

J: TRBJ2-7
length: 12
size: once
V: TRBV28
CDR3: ASSPTGESYEQY

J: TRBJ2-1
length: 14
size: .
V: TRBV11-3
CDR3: ASSPRASGSINEQF

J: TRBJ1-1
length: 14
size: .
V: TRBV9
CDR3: ASSVAALTVNTEAF

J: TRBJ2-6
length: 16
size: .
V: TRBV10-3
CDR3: AISVTALETSGANVLT

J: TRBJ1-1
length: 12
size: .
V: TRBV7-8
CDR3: ASSFQGSNTEAF

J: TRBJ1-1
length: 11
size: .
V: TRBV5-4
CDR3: ASRPGPLTEAF

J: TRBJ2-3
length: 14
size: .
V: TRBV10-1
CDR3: ASSEADGLTEYTQY

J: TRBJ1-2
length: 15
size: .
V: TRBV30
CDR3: AWSGPPQTERYYGYT

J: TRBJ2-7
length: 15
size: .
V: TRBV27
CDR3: ASSLLSTSGVTYEQY